The 30 T cell receptor beta chains below all came from one sample that was sequenced in a study of T cells in Graves' hyperthyroidism and ophthalmopathy. TCR beta CDR3 region amplification was performed from RNA transcripts. Carried out on the TCR CDR3, a first-round RT-PCR used the HTBI primer set. MiXCR, run by TCRdb on the multiplex PCR reads, gives a single entry per CDR3 protein. The table records approximately 400,000 distinct CDR3 sequences, 15% to 17% of them present only once. The sequenced sample consisted of blood. The source is a woman between 18 and 29 years old with Graves' hyperthyroidism.

This rearrangement joins TRBV18 to TRBJ2-1; 8 bases line up with TRBD1. With 6 bases clipped from V and 8 bases from J, the junction kept 9 bases outside the gene matches. The CDR3 loop spans 14 amino acids. Germline lookup yields CDR1 KGHSH and CDR2 LQKENI. CDR3 bases: TGTGCCAGCTCGGCACGGACAGGGATCGATGAGCAGTTCTTC. It yields the protein CASSARTGIDEQFF.

The gene calls are TRBV9 and TRBJ2-7; 7 bases match TRBD2. V dropped 0 bases and J dropped 2; count of bases not matched to a gene: 11. Germline V gene data show CDR1 as SGDLS and CDR2 as YYNGEE. CDR3 length equals 17 residues. CDR3 amino acids: CASSVDSGGSGAYEQYF. The CDR3, as DNA: TGTGCCAGCAGCGTAGATTCGGGGGGTTCGGGGGCCTACGAGCAGTACTTC.

This clonotype was seen at least ten times. This rearrangement joins TRBV6-1 to TRBJ2-7; TRBD2 aligns across 11 bases. After removal of 5 bases from V and 1 base from J, the junction contained 4 bases not matched to a gene. The CDR3 loop spans 15 amino acids. Germline V CDR1 and CDR2: MNHNS, SASEGT. CDR3 coding DNA: TGTGCCAGCAGTCTACTAGCGGGGGCATCCTACGAGCAGTACTTC. Protein: CASSLLAGASYEQYF.

This clonotype was detected many times. V usage is TRBV12-3 or TRBV12-4 and J usage is TRBJ1-4, with D possibly being TRBD1 (5 bases). The ends were cut back, 5 bases at V and 8 bases at J, with 15 bases in the middle. The CDR3 is 14 residues long. CDR3 nucleotides: TGTGCCAGCAGTGTCCAGGGTAAGGTAGAAAAACTGTTTTTT. Protein product: CASSVQGKVEKLFF.

This clonotype was observed a few times. This rearrangement joins TRBV5-1 to TRBJ2-3, with 12 bases fitting TRBD2. V trimming: 4 bases; J trimming: 10 bases; junction bases outside the gene matches: 1. The germline gives CDR1 SGHRS, CDR2 YFSETQ. The CDR3 is 12 residues long. The CDR3, as DNA: TGCGCCAGCAGCCTAGCGGGAGGGCCGCAGTATTTT. Amino acid sequence: CASSLAGGPQYF.

This clonotype was seen repeatedly, ten times or more. The chain joins TRBV20-1 to TRBJ2-5, with 7 bases matching TRBD1. Germline V CDR1 and CDR2: DFQATT, SNEGSKA (reference sequence). V was pared by 7 bases and J by 3 bases, with 5 bases of the junction left unmatched. CDR3 length: 12 amino acids. The CDR3 here is CSVQGLEETQYF. DNA of the CDR3: TGCAGTGTACAGGGGTTAGAAGAGACCCAGTACTTC.

Comments on this clonotype: This may be a read error: a much more frequent sequence differs by one nucleotide. The chain employs TRBV6-2 or TRBV6-3 and TRBJ2-3; the D is unclear. Per germline, CDR1 MNHEY and CDR2 SVGEGT. Trimming left V 6 bases short and J 2 bases short, with 6 bases between. The length of the CDR3 is 12 residues. CDR3 sequence reads: CASRPTTDTQYF. Written as DNA, the CDR3 is TGTGCCAGCAGACCTACCACAGATACGCAGTATTTT.

This clonotype was observed a few times. The chain carries TRBV7-9 and TRBJ2-7, with 16 bases identical to TRBD2. The germline V gene encodes CDR1 SEHNR and CDR2 FQNEAQ (reference sequence). This CDR3 comprises 20 residues. Unmatched junction bases numbered 12, after V lost 4 bases and J lost 0 bases. CDR3 residues: CASSWGDWGLAGGASYEQYF. The CDR3 bases are TGTGCCAGCAGCTGGGGGGATTGGGGACTAGCGGGAGGGGCCTCCTACGAGCAGTACTTC.

The genes are TRBV7-6 and TRBJ2-5; weak D call: TRBD2 (5 bases). Between the trimmed V and J ends, which lost 2 bases and 0 bases, there was a span of 10 bases. The germline V gene encodes CDR1 SGHVS and CDR2 FNYEAQ. This CDR3 region has 15 residues. The CDR3 here is CASSLRVSDQETQYF. CDR3 nucleotide sequence: TGTGCCAGCAGCTTACGAGTTAGCGACCAAGAGACCCAGTACTTC.

The chain links TRBV29-1 to TRBJ2-6; TRBD1 is a possible D gene (5 bases). The CDR3 runs 13 residues. The germline V gene encodes CDR1 SQVTM and CDR2 ANQGSEA. V lost 7 bases, J lost 4 bases, and 11 bases lay in between. The CDR3 here is CSAMGRGANVLTF. The CDR3 nucleotides read TGCAGCGCGATGGGGCGCGGGGCCAACGTCCTGACTTTC.

V is TRBV7-9 and J is TRBJ1-1; 8 bases match TRBD1. Germline V gene lookup returns CDR1 SEHNR and CDR2 FQNEAQ (reference sequence). V shed 2 bases and J 1 base; nucleotides not matched to a gene: 12. The CDR3 runs 18 residues. The CDR3 DNA reads as TGTGCCAGCAGCTTACGAGCAGGGGGCGCAGTATCGAACACTGAAGCTTTCTTT. Translation gives CASSLRAGGAVSNTEAFF.

Many counts were recorded for this clonotype. This chain connects TRBV12-3 or TRBV12-4 to TRBJ1-2, with D hard to call. The length of the CDR3 is 12 residues. V was shortened by 5 bases and J by 6 bases, with 10 bases between the two germline ends. CDR3: CASSTHRNGYTF. The CDR3 bases are TGTGCCAGCAGTACCCACCGCAATGGCTACACCTTC.

This clonotype has at least ten counts. The chain recombines TRBV11-1 with TRBJ2-7; D may be TRBD2 (7 bases). The CDR3 consists of 16 residues. Germline CDR1 reads SGHAT; CDR2 reads FQDESV (reference sequence). The V end lost 5 bases, the J end lost 2 bases, and 19 bases lay between the germline ends. The CDR3 spells CASSPDQGGGAYEQYF. The CDR3 nucleotides read TGTGCCAGCAGCCCCGACCAGGGAGGGGGGGCCTACGAGCAGTACTTC.

There are many counts of this clonotype. The rearrangement joins TRBV28 to TRBJ2-1; 12 nucleotides match TRBD2. The germline CDR1 and CDR2 sequences are MDHEN and SYDVKM. The CDR3 sequence is 16 residues long. Trimming at V came to 3 bases and at J to 1 base, leaving 1 base not matched to a gene. This CDR3 reads CASSFTSGGSYNEQFF. Written as DNA, the CDR3 is TGTGCCAGCAGTTTTACTAGCGGGGGGTCCTACAATGAGCAGTTCTTC. Looking up the rest from reference TRBV28 and TRBJ2-1 gives the full variable domain: DVKVTQSSRYLVKRTGEKVFLECVQDMDHENMFWYRQDPGLGLRLIYFSYDVKMKEKGDIPEGYSVSREKKERFSLILESASTNQTSMYLCASSFTSGGSYNEQFFGPGTRLTVL.

The table lists this clonotype with a few counts. V and J are TRBV20-1 and TRBJ2-1; 9 bases line up with TRBD2. Unmatched junction bases numbered 18, after V lost 0 bases and J lost 3 bases. The CDR3 is made up of 20 amino acids. The V gene's germline CDR1 is DFQATT and CDR2 SNEGSKA (reference sequence). CDR3 coding DNA: TGCAGTGCTAGAGAAGTTCCCTCCCTCTCAGCGGGAGGAGGCTACAATGAGCAGTTCTTC. Protein sequence: CSAREVPSLSAGGGYNEQFF.

This clonotype was seen repeatedly, ten times or more. The chain carries TRBV27 and TRBJ2-5, with 8 bases that match TRBD1. Germline-derived CDR1 and CDR2 are MNHEY and SMNVEV (reference sequence). V was clipped by 3 bases and J by 6 bases; unmatched bases: 3. The CDR3 is made up of 13 amino acids. CDR3 sequence: CASSLQGAQTQYF. The CDR3 DNA follows: TGTGCCAGCAGTTTGCAGGGGGCGCAGACCCAGTACTTC.

There are a few counts of this clonotype. A read error is possible here, since a much larger clone lies one base away. CDR3 region: CASTRTATNEKPFF. The CDR3 region has the DNA TGTGCCAGCACTAGGACAGCAACTAATGAAAAACCGTTTTTT. V is TRBV2 and J is TRBJ1-4, with D possibly TRBD1 on 6 matching bases. Per the germline V gene, CDR1 is SNHLY and CDR2 is FYNNEI. CDR3 length: 14 amino acids.

This clonotype was seen repeatedly, ten times or more. V is TRBV6-1 and J is TRBJ1-2, with D hard to call. CDR1 MNHNS and CDR2 SASEGT come from the germline V gene. CDR3 size: 15 residues. V was shortened by 5 bases and J by 4 bases, with 17 bases between the two germline ends. CDR3 sequence: CASSSLPFFLYGYTF. For the CDR3, the DNA is TGTGCCAGCAGTTCGCTGCCCTTTTTCCTCTATGGCTACACCTTC.

This clonotype was recorded many times. This chain joins TRBV3-1 and TRBJ1-1; D not certain. CDR3 length: 16 amino acids. Germline lookup yields CDR1 LGHDT and CDR2 YNNKEL (reference sequence). The V end lost 1 base, the J end lost 4 bases, and 16 bases lay between the germline ends. The CDR3 bases are TGTGCCAGCAGCCAAGCCCCTCAGCCGGAGCCCACTGAAGCTTTCTTT. Residues: CASSQAPQPEPTEAFF.

This chain connects TRBV11-2 to TRBJ1-5; D call uncertain. The V end lost 0 bases, the J end lost 10 bases, and 10 bases lay between the germline ends. CDR3 length: 13 amino acids. The germline gives CDR1 SGHAT, CDR2 FQNNGV. CDR3 sequence (DNA): TGTGCCAGCAGCTTAGATCGAGGTAGACCCCAGCATTTT. Translated, it gives CASSLDRGRPQHF.

The genes are TRBV2 and TRBJ1-2, with D unresolved. CDR1 and CDR2 from the germline V gene are SNHLY and FYNNEI. This CDR3 has 14 amino acids. The germline V and J ends were trimmed by 4 bases and 4 bases, with 13 bases remaining between them. This CDR3 reads CASSAGSRAYGYTF. The CDR3 bases are TGTGCCAGCAGTGCAGGCTCTCGAGCCTATGGCTACACCTTC.

V usage is TRBV7-8 and J usage is TRBJ2-7; 15 positions match TRBD2. The germline CDR1 and CDR2 sequences are SGHVS and FQNEAQ. After removal of 1 base from V and 6 bases from J, the junction contained 7 bases not matched to a gene. The CDR3 runs to 17 residues. CDR3 protein: CASSLELGLAGGPEQYF. The CDR3 DNA sequence: TGTGCCAGCAGCTTAGAACTTGGACTAGCGGGGGGGCCCGAGCAGTACTTC.

The sample holds a few counts of this clonotype. The chain couples TRBV15 to TRBJ1-1; tentative D call: TRBD1 (6 bases). Trimming removed 5 bases from V and 7 bases from J, with 17 bases in between. CDR3 size: 14 residues. Germline CDR1 LNHNV, CDR2 YYDKDF (reference sequence). CDR3 region: CATSPAQDRSEAFF. CDR3 nucleotides: TGTGCCACCAGCCCTGCCCAGGACAGAAGTGAAGCTTTCTTT.

This clonotype was counted many times. The chain is built from TRBV20-1 and TRBJ1-2; a possible D gene is TRBD1 (6 bases). The CDR3 covers 14 residues. Trimming stripped 3 bases from V and 3 bases from J, with 14 bases between. The germline gives CDR1 DFQATT, CDR2 SNEGSKA (reference sequence). The CDR3 here is CSASRGQTDYGYTF. Here the CDR3 DNA reads TGCAGTGCTAGCCGAGGACAGACTGACTATGGCTACACCTTC.

Many counts were recorded for this clonotype. The chain links TRBV29-1 to TRBJ2-7, with 10 bases lining up with TRBD1. This CDR3 region has 14 residues. V shed 5 bases and J 0 bases; nucleotides not matched to a gene: 4. Germline V CDR1 and CDR2: SQVTM, ANQGSEA. The CDR3 is CSVSRDRGSYEQYF. CDR3 nucleotide sequence: TGCAGCGTTTCGCGGGACAGGGGCTCCTACGAGCAGTACTTC.

This clonotype was counted between two and nine times. J is TRBJ1-6 and V is TRBV20-1; possible D gene TRBD1, 5 bases. CDR3 length equals 17 residues. Trimming shortened V by 4 bases and J by 1 base, and 17 bases separated the two germline ends. The V gene's germline CDR1 is DFQATT and CDR2 SNEGSKA (reference sequence). The CDR3, as DNA: TGCAGTGCTAAAACCTCCACCCAGGGTTCCTATAATTCACCCCTCCACTTT. Translation: CSAKTSTQGSYNSPLHF.

The chain recombines TRBV11-2 with TRBJ2-1, with D unclear. Trimming shortened V by 1 base and J by 9 bases, and 13 bases separated the two germline ends. The CDR3 sequence is 14 residues long. CDR1 is SGHAT and CDR2 is FQNNGV in the germline V gene. CDR3 DNA: TGTGCCAGCAGCTTAGGCCGGACCACCGGTGAGCAGTTCTTC. This codes for CASSLGRTTGEQFF.

This clonotype was picked up a small number of times. The chain uses TRBV20-1 and TRBJ1-6; 7 bases align to TRBD1. Losses at the gene ends were 1 base for V and 0 bases for J; bases not matched to a gene: 6. The CDR3 spans 17 residues. The germline V gene encodes CDR1 DFQATT and CDR2 SNEGSKA (reference sequence). The CDR3 protein is CSARAAGGNSYNSPLHF. In DNA, the CDR3 is TGCAGTGCTAGAGCGGCAGGGGGAAACTCCTATAATTCACCCCTCCACTTT.

This clonotype was observed many times. The V and J genes are TRBV5-1 and TRBJ1-2; 11 nucleotides align to TRBD1. CDR1 is SGHRS and CDR2 is YFSETQ in the germline V gene. The CDR3 is made up of 15 amino acids. The V gene end was trimmed by 4 bases and the J gene end by 4 bases; junction bases not matched to a gene: 6. The CDR3, as DNA: TGCGCCAGCAGCACGGACAGGGGGCGTCTCTATGGCTACACCTTC. Its protein product is CASSTDRGRLYGYTF.

This clonotype was counted between two and nine times. This sequence joins TRBV12-3 or TRBV12-4 and TRBJ2-2, with 7 bases that match TRBD1. Trimming at V came to 7 bases and at J to 0 bases, leaving 5 bases not matched to a gene. The CDR3 totals 15 residues. This CDR3 is CASNPGTANTGELFF. As DNA, the CDR3 is TGTGCCAGCAATCCCGGGACAGCGAACACCGGGGAGCTGTTTTTT.